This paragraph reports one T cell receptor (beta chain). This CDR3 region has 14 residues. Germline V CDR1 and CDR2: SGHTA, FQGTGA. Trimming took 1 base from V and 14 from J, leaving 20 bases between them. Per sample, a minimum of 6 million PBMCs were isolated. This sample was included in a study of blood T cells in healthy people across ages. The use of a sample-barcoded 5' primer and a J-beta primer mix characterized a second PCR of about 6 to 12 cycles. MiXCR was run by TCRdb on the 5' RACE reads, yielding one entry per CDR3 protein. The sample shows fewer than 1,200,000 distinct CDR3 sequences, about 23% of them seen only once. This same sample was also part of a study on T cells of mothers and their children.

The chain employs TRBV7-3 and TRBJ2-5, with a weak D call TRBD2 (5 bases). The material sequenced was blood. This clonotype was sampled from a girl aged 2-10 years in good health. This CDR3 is CASSLIVGFGEIYF. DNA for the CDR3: TGTGCCAGCAGCTTAATCGTCGGATTCGGGGAAATCTACTTC.